The 2 T cell receptor beta chains below all came from one sample that was sequenced in a study of cytomegalovirus exposure and HLA in healthy donors. A multiplex PCR was run with 60 Vbeta primers and 13 Jbeta primers. Using immunoSEQ multiplex PCR, the repertoire was profiled, and TCRdb retains in-frame clones only, with some absent. Among more than 150,000 clones, 80% were seen once, and the ten largest hold around 1.4%. Sample: PBMCs. The receptor source for this set is a girl aged 10-17 years in good health and CMV-seropositive.

The V call is TRBV11-3, the J call TRBJ2-5, with 11 bases that match TRBD1. From germline, CDR1 is SGHNT and CDR2 YENEEA. V was clipped by 4 bases and J by 2 bases; unmatched bases: 6. The CDR3 is made up of 16 amino acids. This chain's CDR3 is CASSSGTGGMQETQYF. The CDR3 nucleotides read TGTGCCAGCAGCTCCGGGACAGGGGGAATGCAAGAGACCCAGTACTTC.

V is TRBV6-4 and J is TRBJ2-1; D unresolved. CDR1 is MRHNA and CDR2 is SNTAGT in the germline V gene. The CDR3 is 16 residues long. Trimming took off 2 bases at V and 2 bases at J, with 13 bases between the two ends. In DNA form, the CDR3 reads TGTGCCAGCAGTGACGCCGCTAAGCTGGCCTACAATGAGCAGTTCTTC. Translated: CASSDAAKLAYNEQFF.